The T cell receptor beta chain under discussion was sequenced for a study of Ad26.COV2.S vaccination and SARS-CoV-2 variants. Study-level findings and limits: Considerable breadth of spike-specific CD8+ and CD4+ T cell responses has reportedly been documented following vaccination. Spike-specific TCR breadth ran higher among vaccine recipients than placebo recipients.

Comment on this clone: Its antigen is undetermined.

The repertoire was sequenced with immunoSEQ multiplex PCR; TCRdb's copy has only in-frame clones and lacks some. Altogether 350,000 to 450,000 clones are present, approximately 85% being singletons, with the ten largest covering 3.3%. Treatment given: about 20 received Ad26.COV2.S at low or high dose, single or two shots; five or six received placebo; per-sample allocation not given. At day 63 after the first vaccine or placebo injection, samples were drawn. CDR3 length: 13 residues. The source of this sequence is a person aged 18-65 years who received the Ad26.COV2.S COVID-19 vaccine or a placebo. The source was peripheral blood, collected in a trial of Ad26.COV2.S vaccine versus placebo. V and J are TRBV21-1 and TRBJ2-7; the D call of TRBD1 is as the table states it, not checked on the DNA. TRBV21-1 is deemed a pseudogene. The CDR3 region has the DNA TGTGCCAGCAGTTACGGACAGTCCTACGAGCAGTACTTC. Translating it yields CASSYGQSYEQYF.